This T cell receptor (beta chain) appears in the sequencing data of a study of cytomegalovirus exposure and HLA in healthy donors (dated by TCRdb to about 2017). Regarding the complete study: According to an earlier analysis of a few hundred of the donors, some 180 million T cells yielded some 110 million unique TCR beta sequences and about 300 Gb of sequence data. The study used immunosequencing to profile the T cell repertoires of more than 650 subjects and linked those repertoires to cytomegalovirus serostatus. Donor age, sex, ethnicity and CMV serostatus were collected together with the repertoire data. An earlier analysis of 450 to 750 of the donors used high-throughput TCR beta sequencing to judge whether each TCR beta V gene segment behaved as functional or pseudogenic. A separate validation cohort of over 95 different subjects was used in addition to the roughly 670-subject first cohort. Every discovery cohort repertoire had been produced on one sequencing platform. A later analysis re-analyzed previously published TCR beta repertoires from about 730 donors and added high-resolution HLA genotyping to study TCR occurrence patterns. HLA typing covered class I and class II loci at four-digit resolution. The study combined high-throughput TCR immunosequencing, statistical association of individual TCRs with disease status, and machine learning to predict cytomegalovirus infection status. Because of strong linkage in the cohort, four or five DR-DQ haplotypes were treated as single units for association and clustering. A later genetic analysis took genome-wide SNP genotypes for about three fifths of the 666 donors and used that subset as a discovery cohort. About 320 gigabases of sequencing data and 80 million or so unique TCR sequences were included in an early release covering under 650 HLA-typed donors. On average, approximately 250,000 unique TCR beta nucleotide sequences were sequenced per donor among fewer than 500 genotyped donors of the cohort, with roughly a sixth of those sequences being non-productive. The number of typed donors differed by locus: about 629-640 for A, B, C, DRB1 and DQB1; 522 for DQA1; fewer than 610 for DPA1; and about 450 for DPB1. The genetic ancestry cluster associated with self-reported Caucasian donors included around four fifths of the roughly 390 genotyped donors. The aim of the study was to test whether cataloging public T cell receptors could identify signatures of past pathogen exposure. In the later analysis, no new phenotypic data were used to find candidate immune exposures; instead, reliance was placed on TCR beta sequences and their occurrence across donors. The paper's findings and limits, for the study overall: In a later analysis, several top co-occurrence clusters were reported to appear linked to parvovirus B19, influenza, CMV and Epstein-Barr virus. Assigning TCR associations to individual alleles was difficult when HLA alleles, especially DR and DQ, strongly co-occurred. In vitro tests confirmed that a few of the cytomegalovirus-associated TCR beta chains recognize cytomegalovirus antigens. In this cohort, only TCR beta chains were sequenced, and detectable features were limited by the absence of alpha or paired-chain data. Some IMGT-functional V segments, including TRBV6-2 and TRBV6-3, could not be distinguished by the 87-base-pair reads and were therefore excluded. The presence/absence analyses assumed that sequencing depth was roughly uniform across donors, and that assumption may not be true. The sequencing pipeline was judged likely to have produced a cluster of highly shared sequence variants as a technical artifact. Compared with the approximately 720-donor mean, donors in an Asian-associated ancestry cluster had fewer N-insertions in productive TCRs, according to a later genetic analysis. The only immune exposure information available for the cohort was CMV serostatus. Cytomegalovirus status was reported to be diagnosed by the classifier with high specificity and sensitivity in both the original and validation cohorts. In a later analysis, most CMV-associated TCR beta chains were found to appear HLA-restricted, with HLA associations seemingly driven largely by CMV exposure. According to a later analysis, TCR association rates differed among HLA loci, with DRB1 alleles showing the most associated TCRs and HLA-C alleles showing the fewest. A total of around 150 TCR beta chains were listed by the study as associated with cytomegalovirus. Because some donors lacked HLA typing at each locus, the association tests relied only on the typed subset. The earlier analysis of approximately 590 of the donors excluded some 15 rarely observed V segments, including chromosome 9 orphons, because counts were too low. According to the authors, the approach could potentially be generalized to other disease states and immunological phenotypes. A later analysis associated 16,951 TCR beta sequences with specific HLA alleles at a false discovery rate of 0.05. A later analysis found that HLA-associated TCR beta chains were more clonally expanded and had lower generation probabilities than equally common non-associated chains. V-gene and J-gene trimming of TCR beta chains was associated with a missense DCLRE1C variant in a later genetic analysis, and the association was replicated in an independent cohort. A further reported finding was that TCR beta sequences accurately predicted the HLA-A and HLA-B alleles for most subjects in the first cohort. In an earlier analysis of about 540 of the donors, most TCR beta V segments were observed in productive rearrangements about 90% or about 30% of the time, broadly matching IMGT annotations. Most TCR sequences were observed very rarely across donors, whereas some public TCRs were present in many individuals. Correlated functional status among segregating V segments might be attributable to linkage disequilibrium, but an unknown experimental factor could not be ruled out.

This clone was seen a single time. Its antigen target is currently unknown. The sample holds no much larger clone one base away, and base qualities are not on file. The cohort was made up of 666 healthy bone marrow donors. All cohort members were sampled while nominally healthy, although unrecorded immune exposures were likely present. The donor was CMV seronegative and belonged to the group of 352 seronegative cohort members. A peripheral blood sample was collected from each donor, and TCR beta sequencing was performed on peripheral blood mononuclear cells. The Qiagen DNeasy Blood Extraction Kit was used to extract genomic DNA from the blood cell samples. The method was the immunoSEQ multiplex PCR assay. A mixture of 60 forward primers for TCR Vbeta segments and 13 reverse primers for TCR Jbeta segments was used in the multiplex PCR. The CDR3 region of rearranged TCR beta genes was amplified from genomic DNA with a multiplex PCR assay. Amplified TCR beta libraries were sequenced as 87-base-pair reads on the Illumina HiSeq System. On the authors' methods: In a later analysis, tens of millions of unique TCR beta chains were counted across the 666 repertoires, and approximately 11 million of these chains were shared by at least two donors. Raw reads were error-corrected and collapsed into unique sequences with a nearest-neighbor algorithm that merged closely related sequences to remove PCR and sequencing errors. V, D and J gene segments were assigned by aligning CDR3 sequences to IMGT reference sequences. Each retained sequence needed at least a six-nucleotide match to both a V gene segment and a J gene segment. Rearrangements were classified as productive when the CDR3 lacked stop codons and remained in frame with V and J, and all other rearrangements were classified as non-productive. Following IMGT convention, CDR3 was defined as the stretch from the second conserved V-encoded cysteine up to the conserved J-encoded phenylalanine. Sequences without an unambiguous match to a single V gene segment were excluded from the earlier analysis of 587 of the donors. An earlier analysis of several hundred of the donors called V segments functional above 56.7% productive rearrangements and segregating when the between-donor standard deviation exceeded 5%. To diagnose cytomegalovirus status from the catalog of TCR beta chain sequences, a statistical classification framework was built. V and J gene assignment, in a later analysis, came from comparing TCR nucleotide sequences with IMGT/GENE-DB human TR gene sequences. Using the TCRdist pipeline, a later analysis assigned CDR3 sequences along with most-parsimonious VDJ recombination scenarios. In a later analysis, every TCR beta chain was defined by the combination of its CDR3 amino acid sequence and its V-gene family, and reads without a unique V-gene family were dropped. In a later analysis, 450 to 600 highly shared, low-generation-probability nucleotide sequences were removed to address suspected cross-contamination and a sequencing artifact. A later analysis calculated a clonal expansion index for each public chain from normalized within-repertoire ranks of inferred template counts. Generation probabilities in a later analysis came from a VDJ recombination model fitted to out-of-frame rearrangements, and those results were checked against IGoR. In a later analysis, hypergeometric tests were used to score TCR-TCR, TCR-HLA and TCR-CMV co-occurrence, with a repertoire-size bias correction applied to TCR pairs. To estimate false discovery rates, a later analysis permuted the HLA or CMV assignments 20 times. In a later analysis, co-occurring TCRs were grouped using DBSCAN, with TCRdist sequence similarity added in when clustering inside HLA-allele-positive subsets. Repertoires with fewer than 30,000 or more than 120,000 public chains were left out of co-occurrence clustering, as were a handful of repertoires with anomalous nucleotide sharing. TCRdb carries this immuneACCESS record with in-frame sequences only. Its versions omit some clonotypes, under half of them owing to an unresolved V gene in the studies checked, with the rest unexplained. That table is the source of V, J and clone size, and D and trimming were worked out from the DNA. A total of 150,000 to 200,000 clones appear in this sample, roughly nine tenths of them only once. The ten largest clones take up around 0.85% of the sample.

The V end gives up 4 bases and the J end 1 base, leaving 6 bases in the junction not matched to a gene. Via the germline V gene, CDR1 is SQVTM and CDR2 ANQGSEA. Its CDR3 holds 14 amino acids, cysteine through phenylalanine. Just the 42-base CDR3 DNA is kept, in frame starting at base 1. The TCR originated in a woman younger than 45 in good health and CMV-seronegative. The sequencing input was PBMCs. Rearrangement joined TRBV29-1 to TRBJ2-7; 8 bases in between match TRBD1. The nucleotides are TGCAGCGTTGTAGCGAGGACAGGGTCCTACGAGCAGTACTTC. It codes for CSVVARTGSYEQYF.